These T cell receptor beta chains were read from a single sample in a study of cytomegalovirus exposure and HLA in healthy donors. Measured with immunoSEQ multiplex PCR; TCRdb has only the in-frame clones, and not every one. This sample carries about 150,000 clones, roughly 79% of them seen once, and the ten largest clones take about 0.66%. Specimen: PBMCs. These receptors came from a male donor in good health and CMV-seronegative. CDR3s include the opening cysteine and the closing phenylalanine or tryptophan. The D gene is left open where the match is weak. A clone size is listed for some rows: how often the clone was seen (once, few, many), or a class if it is expanded.

j_gene: TRBJ2-3
abundance: -
v_gene: TRBV19
d_gene: TRBD1
CDR3nt: TGTGCCAGTAGAGAACAGGGGCTTAGGGCCGATACGCAGTATTTT
CDR3aa: CASREQGLRADTQYF

j_gene: TRBJ2-5
abundance: -
v_gene: TRBV30
d_gene: -
CDR3nt: TGTGCCTGGAGTGGGGCCGAGGGGACCCAGTACTTC
CDR3aa: CAWSGAEGTQYF

j_gene: TRBJ2-7
abundance: -
v_gene: TRBV7-9
d_gene: -
CDR3nt: TGTGCCAGCAGCTTAGATGGGGGGACCTACGAGCAGTACTTC
CDR3aa: CASSLDGGTYEQYF

j_gene: TRBJ2-3
abundance: few
v_gene: TRBV7-3
d_gene: TRBD2
CDR3nt: TGTGCCAGCAGCTACTCCCTGGGGGGGGATACGCAGTATTTT
CDR3aa: CASSYSLGGDTQYF

j_gene: TRBJ1-1
abundance: -
v_gene: TRBV4-1
d_gene: TRBD1
CDR3nt: TGCGCCAGCAGCCAAGTACGGCCGCCAACGCCCAAGCAGGACAGGGGCACTGAAGCTTTCTTT
CDR3aa: CASSQVRPPTPKQDRGTEAFF

j_gene: TRBJ2-7
abundance: -
v_gene: TRBV27
d_gene: TRBD1
CDR3nt: TGTGCCAGCAGTTTACCCGGACAGGGGGTCTACGAGCAGTACTTC
CDR3aa: CASSLPGQGVYEQYF

j_gene: TRBJ2-7
abundance: few
v_gene: TRBV6-5
d_gene: TRBD2
CDR3nt: TGTGCCAGCAGTTACTCTAGCGGGGGGGCCTACGAGCAGTACTTC
CDR3aa: CASSYSSGGAYEQYF

j_gene: TRBJ2-3
abundance: -
v_gene: TRBV5-6
d_gene: TRBD2
CDR3nt: TGTGCCAGCAGCGAACGACTAGCGGGGGGGGCCTATACGCAGTATTTT
CDR3aa: CASSERLAGGAYTQYF

j_gene: TRBJ2-4
abundance: -
v_gene: TRBV7-2
d_gene: -
CDR3nt: TGTGCCAGCTGCCGGGGTGGGAACAAAAACATTCAGTACTTC
CDR3aa: CASCRGGNKNIQYF

j_gene: TRBJ1-2
abundance: -
v_gene: TRBV19
d_gene: TRBD1
CDR3nt: TGTGCCAGTAGTATAGCCCGGCGACAGGGATATGGCTACACCTTC
CDR3aa: CASSIARRQGYGYTF

j_gene: TRBJ2-1
abundance: -
v_gene: TRBV13
d_gene: -
CDR3nt: TGTGCCAGCAGCTCCCCTGACGGGAGCCGGAATGAGCAGTTCTTC
CDR3aa: CASSSPDGSRNEQFF

j_gene: TRBJ2-1
abundance: -
v_gene: TRBV7-8
d_gene: TRBD1
CDR3nt: TGTGCCAGCAGCTTAGAGGAAAGTGCGACAGGGGATCTTTGGACTGGCTACAATGAGCAGTTCTTC
CDR3aa: CASSLEESATGDLWTGYNEQFF

j_gene: TRBJ1-2
abundance: -
v_gene: TRBV6-5
d_gene: -
CDR3nt: TGTGCCAGCAGTTCAGGGATTAACTATGGCTACACCTTC
CDR3aa: CASSSGINYGYTF

j_gene: TRBJ1-2
abundance: -
v_gene: TRBV19
d_gene: TRBD1
CDR3nt: TGTGCCAGTAGTACCGACAGGGTGCACTATGGCTACACCTTC
CDR3aa: CASSTDRVHYGYTF

j_gene: TRBJ1-2
abundance: -
v_gene: TRBV2
d_gene: -
CDR3nt: TGTGCCAGCAGGGCTACAGCTTATGGCTACACCTTC
CDR3aa: CASRATAYGYTF

j_gene: TRBJ2-3
abundance: -
v_gene: TRBV28
d_gene: TRBD2
CDR3nt: TGTGCCAGCGTTCTAGCGGGGGGCACAGATACGCAGTATTTT
CDR3aa: CASVLAGGTDTQYF

j_gene: TRBJ1-1
abundance: -
v_gene: TRBV19
d_gene: TRBD1
CDR3nt: TGTGCCAGTCTTGGACAGGGGGCCGCTGAAGCTTTCTTT
CDR3aa: CASLGQGAAEAFF

j_gene: TRBJ1-5
abundance: -
v_gene: TRBV25-1
d_gene: -
CDR3nt: TGTGCCAGCAGTGAAACTACAGGGCTGGGGAGCAATCAGCCCCAGCATTTT
CDR3aa: CASSETTGLGSNQPQHF

j_gene: TRBJ2-7
abundance: -
v_gene: TRBV7-9
d_gene: -
CDR3nt: TGTGCCAGCAGCCACGGCCCGGGTTACGAGCAGTACTTC
CDR3aa: CASSHGPGYEQYF

j_gene: TRBJ2-5
abundance: -
v_gene: TRBV5-4
d_gene: -
CDR3nt: TGTGCCAGCAGCTTGAAGCAGGGTATCTGGCAAGAGACCCAGTACTTC
CDR3aa: CASSLKQGIWQETQYF

j_gene: TRBJ2-1
abundance: -
v_gene: TRBV29-1
d_gene: -
CDR3nt: TGCAGCGTTGCCAGCGGCGGTTGGAATGAGCAGTTCTTC
CDR3aa: CSVASGGWNEQFF

j_gene: TRBJ2-5
abundance: -
v_gene: TRBV7-6
d_gene: -
CDR3nt: TGTGCCAGCAGCCCCTCCCAAGAGACCCAGTACTTC
CDR3aa: CASSPSQETQYF

j_gene: TRBJ2-1
abundance: -
v_gene: TRBV27
d_gene: TRBD2
CDR3nt: TGTGCCAGCAGTTTACGGGCTAGCGGGGGGGCTGGAAATGAGCAGTTCTTC
CDR3aa: CASSLRASGGAGNEQFF

j_gene: TRBJ1-5
abundance: -
v_gene: TRBV6-1
d_gene: TRBD1
CDR3nt: TGTGCCAGCAGTGAAATGGACAGGGGAGATCAGCCCCAGCATTTT
CDR3aa: CASSEMDRGDQPQHF

j_gene: TRBJ2-1
abundance: -
v_gene: TRBV11-3
d_gene: -
CDR3nt: TGTGCCAGCAGGTCGCGGGACTCCCCTTCCAATGAGCAGTTCTTC
CDR3aa: CASRSRDSPSNEQFF

j_gene: TRBJ2-1
abundance: -
v_gene: TRBV29-1
d_gene: TRBD1
CDR3nt: TGCAGCGTTGAACCCCGGGACAGGGGGTACAATGAGCAGTTCTTC
CDR3aa: CSVEPRDRGYNEQFF

j_gene: TRBJ1-5
abundance: -
v_gene: TRBV19
d_gene: -
CDR3nt: TGTGCCAGTAGAACAGGGTTAGCCCAGCATTTT
CDR3aa: CASRTGLAQHF

j_gene: TRBJ1-3
abundance: -
v_gene: TRBV7-2
d_gene: -
CDR3nt: TGTGCCAGCAGCTTGGCCCTCCTCTCTGGAAACACCATATATTTT
CDR3aa: CASSLALLSGNTIYF

j_gene: TRBJ2-7
abundance: -
v_gene: TRBV10-2
d_gene: TRBD2
CDR3nt: TGCGCCAGCCTCTCCCGGGCTAGCGGGTACTCCTACGAGCAGTACTTC
CDR3aa: CASLSRASGYSYEQYF

j_gene: TRBJ2-1
abundance: -
v_gene: TRBV19
d_gene: TRBD2
CDR3nt: TGTGCCAGTAGTATGTTTAACGGGGGGGACGTTGAGCAGTTCTTC
CDR3aa: CASSMFNGGDVEQFF

j_gene: TRBJ2-3
abundance: -
v_gene: TRBV5-1
d_gene: -
CDR3nt: TGCGCCAGCAGCTTAGGAGGTGAACGCACAGATACGCAGTATTTT
CDR3aa: CASSLGGERTDTQYF

j_gene: TRBJ1-2
abundance: -
v_gene: TRBV27
d_gene: -
CDR3nt: TGTGCCAGCAGCCGGGGCAATAACAGGGTGTATGGCTACACCTTC
CDR3aa: CASSRGNNRVYGYTF

j_gene: TRBJ2-7
abundance: few
v_gene: TRBV6-5
d_gene: -
CDR3nt: TGTGCCACCCACGGGGGAACAGCCTACGAGCAGTACTTC
CDR3aa: CATHGGTAYEQYF

j_gene: TRBJ2-5
abundance: -
v_gene: TRBV20-1
d_gene: -
CDR3nt: TGCAGTGCTAGGTCCCCGGAGACCCAGTACTTC
CDR3aa: CSARSPETQYF

j_gene: TRBJ2-7
abundance: -
v_gene: TRBV6-1
d_gene: TRBD1
CDR3nt: TGTGCCAGCACCGGGACAGGGACATCCTACGAGCAGTACTTC
CDR3aa: CASTGTGTSYEQYF

j_gene: TRBJ2-1
abundance: -
v_gene: TRBV27
d_gene: TRBD1
CDR3nt: TGTGCCAGCAGTTTATCCGGGACAGGATTTGAGCAGTTCTTC
CDR3aa: CASSLSGTGFEQFF

j_gene: TRBJ1-5
abundance: -
v_gene: TRBV29-1
d_gene: TRBD1
CDR3nt: TGCAGCGTTACAGGGGAGGTTGGAGGTCCCCAGCATTTT
CDR3aa: CSVTGEVGGPQHF

j_gene: TRBJ1-1
abundance: -
v_gene: TRBV2
d_gene: TRBD1
CDR3nt: TGTGCCAGCAGTCTAGACAGGGGAGCTTTCTTT
CDR3aa: CASSLDRGAFF

j_gene: TRBJ2-1
abundance: -
v_gene: TRBV4-3
d_gene: TRBD1
CDR3nt: TGCGCCAGCAGCCAACGGACAGGGACCATCCACAATGAGCAGTTCTTC
CDR3aa: CASSQRTGTIHNEQFF

j_gene: TRBJ2-1
abundance: -
v_gene: TRBV18
d_gene: -
CDR3nt: TGTGCCAGCTCTCAGGGTTCCCACAATGAGCAGTTCTTC
CDR3aa: CASSQGSHNEQFF

j_gene: TRBJ1-3
abundance: -
v_gene: TRBV10-3
d_gene: TRBD1
CDR3nt: TGTGCCATCAGCCTGGGACAGGGGACTGGAAACACCATATATTTT
CDR3aa: CAISLGQGTGNTIYF

j_gene: TRBJ1-2
abundance: -
v_gene: TRBV5-8
d_gene: TRBD1
CDR3nt: TGTGCCAGCAGCTTGGCCATCGGGACAGGGAGCTATGGCTACACCTTC
CDR3aa: CASSLAIGTGSYGYTF